This T cell receptor (beta chain) was captured in a study of cytomegalovirus exposure and HLA in healthy donors. V was pared by 4 bases and J by 2 bases, with 8 bases between. This CDR3 comprises 13 residues. Germline-derived CDR1 and CDR2 are LNHDA and SQIVND (reference sequence). The PCR ran on 60 Vbeta and 13 Jbeta primers. Assay used: immunoSEQ multiplex PCR; TCRdb lists only in-frame clones, some missing. The table lists 150,000 to 200,000 clones, about four fifths of them singletons. A remark on this clone: Other DNA sequences in the same sample also yield this CDR3.

The source of this sequence is a man younger than 30 in good health and CMV-seronegative. Sequenced input: PBMCs. The gene calls are TRBV19 and TRBJ1-2; possibly TRBD1 for D (6 bases). DNA for the CDR3: TGTGCCAGTAGTAGGACAGAAAACTATGGCTACACCTTC. As protein: CASSRTENYGYTF.